The rows below give T cell receptor beta chains drawn from one sample of a study of T cells in Graves' hyperthyroidism and ophthalmopathy. Each CDR3 protein gets one entry after TCRdb re-called the multiplex PCR reads with MiXCR. The sample has more than 500,000 distinct CDR3 sequences; 15% to 20% are singletons. The source material was blood. Source of these receptors: a woman aged 25 to 39 with Graves' ophthalmopathy. CDR3s include the opening cysteine and the closing phenylalanine or tryptophan. A D gene is named only where the DNA matches it firmly. Part of the rows lack a size; the others show once, few, many or a class for expanded clones.

TRBV12-3/TRBV12-4	TRBD1	many	TRBJ1-2	CASSLDRKGGYTF	TGTGCCAGCAGCTTGGACAGGAAGGGTGGCTACACCTTC
TRBV11-2	TRBD2	.	TRBJ2-2	CASSLTPGLAWGELFF	TGTGCCAGCAGCTTAACGCCGGGACTAGCGTGGGGGGAGCTGTTTTTT
TRBV5-5	.	once	TRBJ2-5	CASSLGTDLQETQYF	TGTGCCAGCAGCTTGGGGACGGACCTTCAGGAGACCCAGTACTTC
TRBV7-2	.	many	TRBJ2-3	CASSPGRSDTQYF	TGTGCCAGCAGCCCAGGGAGATCAGATACGCAGTATTTT
TRBV12-3/TRBV12-4	TRBD2	few	TRBJ2-2	CASNPFSGRAGELFF	TGTGCCAGCAACCCGTTTAGCGGGAGGGCCGGGGAGCTGTTTTTT
TRBV29-1	.	few	TRBJ2-7	CSVSRDYEQYF	TGCAGCGTTTCCAGGGACTACGAGCAGTACTTC
TRBV6-4	.	many	TRBJ2-2	CASSDSIKPSRVRNTGELFF	TGTGCCAGCAGTGACTCGATCAAACCCAGCAGGGTTAGAAACACCGGGGAGCTGTTTTTT
TRBV20-1	TRBD2	.	TRBJ2-3	CSARDLRLAGGGADTQYF	TGCAGTGCTAGAGATTTAAGGCTAGCGGGAGGCGGGGCAGATACGCAGTATTTT
TRBV7-2	TRBD2	many	TRBJ2-5	CASSRGLAGETQYF	TGTGCCAGCAGCCGGGGACTAGCGGGAGAGACCCAGTACTTC
TRBV15	.	.	TRBJ2-7	CATSSPGFYEQYF	TGTGCCACCAGCTCTCCGGGATTCTACGAGCAGTACTTC
TRBV10-2	TRBD1	few	TRBJ1-1	CASSTGTGNLAEAFF	TGCGCCAGCAGTACCGGGACAGGGAATTTAGCTGAAGCTTTCTTT
TRBV7-2	TRBD1	few	TRBJ1-1	CASSDREDRVVLSTEAFF	TGTGCCAGCAGCGATAGGGAGGACAGGGTGGTTTTGAGTACTGAAGCTTTCTTT
TRBV2	.	many	TRBJ2-7	CASIRESYEQYF	TGTGCCAGCATCAGGGAGTCCTACGAGCAGTACTTC
TRBV12-5	.	.	TRBJ2-1	CASGTDAYYEQFF	TGTGCTAGTGGTACGGACGCCTATTATGAGCAGTTCTTC
TRBV3-1	TRBD1	.	TRBJ2-3	CASSPGQGKNRDTQYF	TGTGCCAGCAGTCCGGGACAGGGGAAAAATCGGGATACGCAGTATTTT
TRBV30	.	many	TRBJ1-5	CAWSVGRGNQPQHF	TGTGCCTGGAGTGTAGGCAGGGGCAATCAGCCCCAGCATTTT
TRBV20-1	TRBD2	.	TRBJ2-1	CSASRTGRLAAEQFF	TGCAGTGCTAGCCGGACGGGAAGACTAGCAGCTGAGCAGTTCTTC
TRBV20-1	.	.	TRBJ1-6	CSAGRQSSPLHF	TGCAGTGCTGGAAGACAGAGCTCACCCCTCCACTTT
TRBV3-1	.	.	TRBJ2-3	CASSPRVALTDTQYF	TGTGCCAGCAGCCCCCGAGTAGCGTTAACAGATACGCAGTATTTT
TRBV19	.	.	TRBJ1-2	CASSIWGQKFGYTF	TGTGCCAGTAGTATTTGGGGACAAAAATTCGGCTACACCTTC
TRBV28	.	many	TRBJ1-1	CASSKQENTEAFF	TGTGCCAGCAGCAAACAGGAGAACACTGAAGCTTTCTTT
TRBV6-2/TRBV6-3	TRBD1	.	TRBJ1-2	CASSGTGLVGYTF	TGTGCCAGCAGCGGGACAGGGCTCGTCGGCTACACCTTC
TRBV20-1	TRBD2	many	TRBJ2-7	CSARGRLAAYEQYF	TGCAGTGCTAGAGGGCGACTAGCGGCCTACGAGCAGTACTTC
TRBV28	TRBD1	.	TRBJ2-7	CASSLWGDRVNEQYF	TGTGCCAGCAGTTTATGGGGGGACAGGGTAAACGAGCAGTACTTC
TRBV5-1	TRBD2	.	TRBJ2-4	CASSLGGAKNIQYF	TGTGCCAGCAGCTTGGGAGGGGCCAAAAACATTCAGTACTTC
TRBV6-1	.	.	TRBJ2-1	CASSTTAGSYNEQFF	TGTGCCAGCAGTACCACAGCAGGATCCTACAATGAGCAGTTCTTC
TRBV2	.	few	TRBJ2-1	CASKEETSHGEQFF	TGTGCCAGCAAGGAGGAGACGAGCCACGGTGAGCAGTTCTTC
TRBV28	TRBD1	few	TRBJ2-7	CASSTTGEALYEQYF	TGTGCCAGCAGTACGACAGGGGAGGCCCTCTACGAGCAGTACTTC
TRBV28	TRBD1	.	TRBJ1-5	CASSSGQGEQPQHF	TGTGCCAGCAGTTCGGGACAGGGGGAACAGCCCCAGCATTTT
TRBV6-1	.	.	TRBJ1-4	CASGERGVEKLFF	TGTGCCAGCGGTGAAAGAGGGGTTGAAAAACTGTTTTTT
TRBV5-1	TRBD2	few	TRBJ2-1	CASSLAPTSGRPDEQFF	TGCGCCAGCAGCTTGGCCCCAACTAGCGGGAGACCAGATGAGCAGTTCTTC